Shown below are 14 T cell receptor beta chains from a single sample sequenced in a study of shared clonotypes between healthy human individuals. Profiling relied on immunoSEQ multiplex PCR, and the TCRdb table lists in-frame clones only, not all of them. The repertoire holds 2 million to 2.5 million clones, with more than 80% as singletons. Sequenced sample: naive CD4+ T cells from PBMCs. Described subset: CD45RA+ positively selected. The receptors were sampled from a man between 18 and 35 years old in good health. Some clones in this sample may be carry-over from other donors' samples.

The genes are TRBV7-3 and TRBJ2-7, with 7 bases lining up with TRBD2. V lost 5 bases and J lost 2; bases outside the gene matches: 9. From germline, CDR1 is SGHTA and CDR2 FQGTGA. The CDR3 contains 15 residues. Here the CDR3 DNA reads TGTGCCAGCAGCCCTCATCCTAGCGGAACCTACGAGCAGTACTTC. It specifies CASSPHPSGTYEQYF.

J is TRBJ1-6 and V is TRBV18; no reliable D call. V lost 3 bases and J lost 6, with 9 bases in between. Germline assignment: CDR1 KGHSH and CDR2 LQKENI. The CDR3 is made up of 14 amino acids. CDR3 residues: CASSPGGFNSPLHF. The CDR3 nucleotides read TGTGCCAGCTCACCTGGAGGATTTAATTCACCCCTCCACTTT.

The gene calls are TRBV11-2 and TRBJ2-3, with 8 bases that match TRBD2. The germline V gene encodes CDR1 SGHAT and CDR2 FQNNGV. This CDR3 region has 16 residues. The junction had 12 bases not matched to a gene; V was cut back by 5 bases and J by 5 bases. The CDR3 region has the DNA TGTGCCAGCAGCCGCGGACTAGCTGAAAAGGGAGATACGCAGTATTTT. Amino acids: CASSRGLAEKGDTQYF.

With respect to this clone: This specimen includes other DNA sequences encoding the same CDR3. The CDR3 is CASSVGGDTGELFF. CDR3 nucleotide sequence: TGTGCCAGCAGCGTAGGAGGGGACACCGGGGAGCTGTTTTTT. The chain has TRBV9 and TRBJ2-2, with D perhaps TRBD1 or TRBD2 (5 bases each). Trimming removed 0 bases from V and 3 bases from J, with 6 bases in between. CDR3 length: 14 residues. The germline CDR1 and CDR2 sequences are SGDLS and YYNGEE.

CDR3 nucleotides: TGTGCCAGCAGTGAAGGGACAGCCACCTACGAGCAGTACTTC. This codes for CASSEGTATYEQYF. The chain employs TRBV25-1 and TRBJ2-7, with 7 bases fitting TRBD1. The CDR3 loop spans 14 amino acids. The germline V gene has CDR1 MGHDK and CDR2 SYGVNS. The ends lost 2 bases at V and 2 bases at J; junction bases unmatched: 3.

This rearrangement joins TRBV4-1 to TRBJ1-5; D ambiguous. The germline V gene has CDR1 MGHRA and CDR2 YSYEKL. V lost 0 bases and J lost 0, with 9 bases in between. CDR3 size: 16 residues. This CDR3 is CASSQDPLYSNQPQHF. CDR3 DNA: TGCGCCAGCAGCCAAGACCCTCTGTATAGCAATCAGCCCCAGCATTTT.

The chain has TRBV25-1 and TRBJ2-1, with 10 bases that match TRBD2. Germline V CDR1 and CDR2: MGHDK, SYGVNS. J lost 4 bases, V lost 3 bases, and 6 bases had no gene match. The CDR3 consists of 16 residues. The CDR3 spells CASSDLTSGNYNEQFF. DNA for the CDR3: TGTGCCAGCAGTGATCTCACTAGCGGGAATTACAATGAGCAGTTCTTC. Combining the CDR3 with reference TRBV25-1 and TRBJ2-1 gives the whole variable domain EADIYQTPRYLVIGTGKKITLECSQTMGHDKMYWYQQDPGMELHLIHYSYGVNSTEKGDLSSESTVSRIRTEHFPLTLESARPSHTSQYLCASSDLTSGNYNEQFFGPGTRLTVL.

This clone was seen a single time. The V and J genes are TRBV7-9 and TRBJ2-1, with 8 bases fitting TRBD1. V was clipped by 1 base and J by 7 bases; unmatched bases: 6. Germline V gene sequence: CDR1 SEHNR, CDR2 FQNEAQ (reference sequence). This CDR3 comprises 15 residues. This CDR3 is CASSLGRGRRNEQFF. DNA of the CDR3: TGTGCCAGCAGCTTAGGCAGGGGGCGTCGGAATGAGCAGTTCTTC.

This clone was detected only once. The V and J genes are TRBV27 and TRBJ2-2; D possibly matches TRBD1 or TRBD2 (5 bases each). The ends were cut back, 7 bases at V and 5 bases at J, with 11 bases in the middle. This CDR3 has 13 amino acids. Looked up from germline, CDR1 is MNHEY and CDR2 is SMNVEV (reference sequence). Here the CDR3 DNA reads TGTGCCAGCAAGGGGCCGGGGACCGGGGAGCTGTTTTTT. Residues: CASKGPGTGELFF.

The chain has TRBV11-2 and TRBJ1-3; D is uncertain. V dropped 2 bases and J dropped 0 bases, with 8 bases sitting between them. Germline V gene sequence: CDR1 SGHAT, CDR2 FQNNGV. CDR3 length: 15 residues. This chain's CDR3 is CASSLLVYSGNTIYF. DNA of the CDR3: TGTGCCAGCAGCTTATTGGTTTACTCTGGAAACACCATATATTTT.

Here the CDR3 DNA reads TGTGCCAGCAGCTGGGGCCCAGGGACGGATACGCAGTATTTT. This sequence encodes CASSWGPGTDTQYF. V is TRBV7-2 and J is TRBJ2-3; either TRBD1 or TRBD2 may supply D (5 bases each). The V gene's germline CDR1 is SGHTA and CDR2 FQGNSA. The CDR3 is 14 residues long. V was cut by 4 bases and J by 6 bases, with 14 bases left in between.

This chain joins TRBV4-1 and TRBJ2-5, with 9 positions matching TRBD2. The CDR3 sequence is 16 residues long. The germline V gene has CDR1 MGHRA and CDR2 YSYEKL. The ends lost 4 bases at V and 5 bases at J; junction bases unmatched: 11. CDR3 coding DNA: TGCGCCAGCAGCCCACCCGGGACTAGCAGACGGGAGACCCAGTACTTC. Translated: CASSPPGTSRRETQYF.

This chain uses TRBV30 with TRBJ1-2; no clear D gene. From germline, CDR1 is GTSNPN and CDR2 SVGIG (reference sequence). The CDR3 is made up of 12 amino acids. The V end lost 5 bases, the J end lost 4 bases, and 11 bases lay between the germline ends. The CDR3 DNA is TGTGCCTGGGCACCGGGCCTCTATGGCTACACCTTC. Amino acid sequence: CAWAPGLYGYTF. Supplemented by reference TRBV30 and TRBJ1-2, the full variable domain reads SQTIHQWPATLVQPVGSPLSLECTVEGTSNPNLYWYRQAAGRGLQLLFYSVGIGQISSEVPQNLSASRPQDRQFILSSKKLLLSDSGFYLCAWAPGLYGYTFGSGTRLTVV.

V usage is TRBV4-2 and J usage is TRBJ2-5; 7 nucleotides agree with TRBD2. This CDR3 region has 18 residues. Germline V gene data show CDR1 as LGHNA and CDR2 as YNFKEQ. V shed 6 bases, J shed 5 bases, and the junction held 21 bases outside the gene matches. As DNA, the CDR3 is TGTGCCAGCAGGCCGCGGGTGACGGGAGAGGCGGGAGCGGAGACCCAGTACTTC. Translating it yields CASRPRVTGEAGAETQYF.